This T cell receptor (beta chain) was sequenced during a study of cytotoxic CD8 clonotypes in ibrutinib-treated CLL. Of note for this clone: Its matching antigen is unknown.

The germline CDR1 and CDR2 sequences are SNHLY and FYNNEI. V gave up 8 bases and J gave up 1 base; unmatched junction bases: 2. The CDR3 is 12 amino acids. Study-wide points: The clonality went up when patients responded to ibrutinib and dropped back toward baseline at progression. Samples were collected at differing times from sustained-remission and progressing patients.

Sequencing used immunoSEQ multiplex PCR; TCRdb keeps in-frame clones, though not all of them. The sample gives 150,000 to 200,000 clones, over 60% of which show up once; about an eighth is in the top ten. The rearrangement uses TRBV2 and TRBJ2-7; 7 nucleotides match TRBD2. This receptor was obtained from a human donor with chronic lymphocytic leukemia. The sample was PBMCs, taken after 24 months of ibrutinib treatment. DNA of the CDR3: TGTGCCAGCGGCGGGAGATCCTACGAGCAGTACTTC. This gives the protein CASGGRSYEQYF.